This T cell receptor (beta chain) was observed in a study of beta chain features in type 1 diabetes. This clone has at least ten counts. The antigen remains undetermined. The study reverse transcribed the entire isolated RNA, so it sequenced expressed TCRB transcripts. Sequenced by immunoSEQ multiplex PCR; TCRdb stores in-frame clones only, minus some. The table shows 310,000 or so clones, with approximately 9.9% occurring only once. Study results and limitations: The naive, central memory and Treg TCRB repertoires looked more alike in patients than they did in healthy donors. The study found fewer insertions and more deletions at VDJ junctions in type 1 diabetes patients. Moderately but significantly shorter TCRB CDR3s were found in Type 1 diabetes patients in all four CD4+ subsets.

The authors took one heparinised blood draw, averaging approximately 120 mL, from each donor. Germline V gene lookup returns CDR1 KGHSH and CDR2 LQKENI. This CDR3 comprises 13 residues. Trimming took 3 bases from V and 6 from J, leaving 12 bases between them. The sequenced sample was central memory CD4+ T cells from blood. This sequence was found in a young man with type 1 diabetes. The rearrangement joins TRBV18 to TRBJ2-7; perhaps D is TRBD1 or TRBD2 (6 bases each). The CDR3 sequence is CASSPLRGPEQYF. In DNA, the CDR3 is TGTGCCAGCTCACCCCTCCGGGGGCCCGAGCAGTACTTC.